The 18 T cell receptor beta chains below come from one sample, sequenced in a study of human T cells and chemical hapten exposure (dated by TCRdb to about 2021). The protocol used for the library was RACE. These reads were obtained on a NextSeq 500. The raw public data were reprocessed by TCRdb itself: fastp quality trimming at Q25, MiXCR clonotype calling, in-frame beta chains only. Identical CDR3 protein sequences are pooled into one entry, listed with their most common genes and DNA. The sample table lists more than 150,000 distinct CDR3 sequences, more than 14% of them with a count of one. The ten most abundant clones make up 1.5% to 2% of the sample. According to the study, the label for this sample's time point signals: patch test 1, 2 weeks after DPC sensitization. Reading the label with the study, this specimen's treatment or condition is: therapeutic diphenylcyclopropenone sensitization with weekly scalp DPC.

The material sequenced was whole blood, taken in connection with sensitization to the hapten diphenylcyclopropenone (DPC). These receptors all stem from a young woman with alopecia areata. Some clones in this sample may be carry-over from other donors' samples.

CDR3 in DNA: TGTGCCAGCAGCGTAGGTAGCGGGGGCCTCCCAGATACGCAGTATTTT. Translating gives CASSVGSGGLPDTQYF. The genes are TRBV9 and TRBJ2-3; 9 positions match TRBD2. Germline V lookup: CDR1 SGDLS, CDR2 YYNGEE. This CDR3 is 16 amino acids long. The V segment lost 0 bases and the J segment 4 bases; nucleotides outside the gene matches: 6.

A single count supports this clonotype. CDR3 protein: CASSQHRGPEEKLFF. CDR3 coding DNA: TGTGCCAGCAGCCAGCACAGGGGGCCGGAAGAAAAACTGTTTTTT. The V gene is TRBV11-2, the J gene TRBJ1-4; 9 nucleotides match TRBD1. The V and J ends lost 5 bases and 8 bases, in that order; junction bases with no gene match: 9. The CDR3 is 15 residues long. The V gene's germline CDR1 is SGHAT and CDR2 FQNNGV. The whole variable domain, filled in from reference TRBV11-2 and TRBJ1-4, reads EAGVAQSPRYKIIEKRQSVAFWCNPISGHATLYWYQQILGQGPKLLIQFQNNGVVDDSQLPKDRFSAERLKGVDSTLKIQPAKLEDSAVYLCASSQHRGPEEKLFFGSGTQLSVL.

This clonotype was found a few times. V gene TRBV28 combines with J gene TRBJ2-7; TRBD2 agrees at 8 bases. The CDR3 runs to 15 residues. In germline, CDR1 is MDHEN, CDR2 SYDVKM. V lost 1 base, J lost 3 bases, and 5 bases stayed unmatched. The CDR3 DNA reads TGTGCCAGCAGTTTATTGCTAGCGGGTCGCTACGAGCAGTACTTC. Translating gives CASSLLLAGRYEQYF.

This rearrangement joins TRBV7-3 to TRBJ2-3, with D perhaps TRBD1 (6 bases). V dropped 0 bases and J dropped 5 bases, with 9 bases sitting between them. The CDR3 runs to 14 residues. Germline V CDR1 and CDR2: SGHTA, FQGTGA. The chain's CDR3 is CASSLTTGIDTQYF. The CDR3 DNA sequence: TGTGCCAGCAGCTTAACGACAGGCATAGATACGCAGTATTTT.

This clonotype appeared many times. V and J are TRBV6-5 and TRBJ1-3; D gene unclear. Trimming cost V 7 bases and J 0 bases, with 13 bases left between them. Per germline, CDR1 MNHEY and CDR2 SVGAGI. The CDR3 is 15 residues long. The CDR3 DNA reads TGTGCCAGCACGCGCGAGTACCGCTCTGGAAACACCATATATTTT. Its translation: CASTREYRSGNTIYF.

DNA of the CDR3: TGCGCCAGCAGCCAAGCCGGGACTAGCTATGAGCAGTTCTTC. It is translated as CASSQAGTSYEQFF. The chain joins TRBV4-3 to TRBJ2-1, with 9 bases lining up with TRBD2. The germline V gene encodes CDR1 LGHNA and CDR2 YSLEER. This CDR3 has 14 amino acids. V was pared by 1 base and J by 8 bases, with 3 bases of the junction left unmatched.

This chain connects TRBV6-5 to TRBJ2-1, with TRBD2 matching 7 bases. CDR1 and CDR2 from the germline V gene are MNHEY and SVGAGI. V was pared by 8 bases and J by 6 bases, with 10 bases of the junction left unmatched. The CDR3 is made up of 14 amino acids. The CDR3 reads CASGEAGTTNEQFF. CDR3 sequence (DNA): TGTGCCAGCGGAGAAGCCGGGACTACCAATGAGCAGTTCTTC.

The rearrangement links TRBV14 to TRBJ1-1; D is uncertain. The V gene lost 4 bases and the J gene lost 6 bases, with 6 bases spanning the gap. The V gene's germline CDR1 is SGHDN and CDR2 FVKESK. This CDR3 comprises 11 residues. The CDR3 DNA is TGTGCCAGCAGCCCAGCTTCTGAAGCTTTCTTT. It specifies CASSPASEAFF. The full variable domain, in which reference TRBV14 and TRBJ1-1 provide the parts outside the CDR3, is EAGVTQFPSHSVIEKGQTVTLRCDPISGHDNLYWYRRVMGKEIKFLLHFVKESKQDESGMPNNRFLAERTGGTYSTLKVQPAELEDSGVYFCASSPASEAFFGQGTRLTVV.

This clonotype came up a few times. The chain employs TRBV30 and TRBJ2-7; possible D gene TRBD2, 5 bases. The germline V gene has CDR1 GTSNPN and CDR2 SVGIG (reference sequence). V was pared by 0 bases and J by 6 bases, with 15 bases between. There are 14 residues in the CDR3. CDR3 sequence: CAWSVRGWQVEQYF. As DNA, the CDR3 is TGTGCCTGGAGTGTACGGGGTTGGCAAGTCGAGCAGTACTTC. Drawing the rest from reference TRBV30 and TRBJ2-7, the complete variable domain is SQTIHQWPATLVQPVGSPLSLECTVEGTSNPNLYWYRQAAGRGLQLLFYSVGIGQISSEVPQNLSASRPQDRQFILSSKKLLLSDSGFYLCAWSVRGWQVEQYFGPGTRLTVT.

This clonotype was found a few times. The gene calls are TRBV5-4 and TRBJ2-7; D is tentatively TRBD1 or TRBD2 (5 bases each). Germline V gene lookup returns CDR1 SGHNT and CDR2 YYREEE (reference sequence). The length of the CDR3 is 15 residues. Trimming left V 0 bases short and J 0 bases short, with 10 bases between. DNA of the CDR3: TGTGCCAGCAGCTTGGGGGGACCGACCTCCTACGAGCAGTACTTC. It specifies CASSLGGPTSYEQYF.

This clonotype was counted only a few times. V usage is TRBV9 and J usage is TRBJ2-1; TRBD2 might be the D (6 bases). V lost 0 bases and J 0 bases, leaving 7 bases between the germline ends. The CDR3 length is 15 residues. CDR1 and CDR2 from the germline V gene are SGDLS and YYNGEE. CDR3 in amino acids: CASSVDGGSYNEQFF. The CDR3, as DNA: TGTGCCAGCAGCGTAGACGGGGGCTCCTACAATGAGCAGTTCTTC.

J is TRBJ1-4 and V is TRBV29-1, with D possibly being TRBD1 (6 bases). The CDR3 loop spans 13 amino acids. The V end was cut by 6 bases, the J end by 5 bases, with 13 bases between. Germline-derived CDR1 and CDR2 are SQVTM and ANQGSEA. The DNA of the CDR3 is TGCAGCGTCCACAGGGCAGGGAATGAAAAACTGTTTTTT. Its translation is CSVHRAGNEKLFF.

The rearrangement joins TRBV29-1 to TRBJ2-2; no clear D gene. Germline values: CDR1 SQVTM, CDR2 ANQGSEA. The CDR3 length is 12 residues. Trimming removed 4 bases from V and 7 bases from J, with 10 bases in between. This CDR3 reads CSVVGFIGELFF. The CDR3 nucleotides are TGCAGCGTTGTAGGGTTCATCGGGGAGCTGTTTTTT.

CDR3 in amino acids: CASSFGTSGRAGQFF. CDR3 DNA sequence: TGTGCCAGCAGCTTCGGGACTAGCGGGAGAGCAGGGCAGTTCTTC. This chain connects TRBV7-8 to TRBJ2-1; 14 bases are shared with TRBD2. This CDR3 region has 15 residues. The germline V gene encodes CDR1 SGHVS and CDR2 FQNEAQ. The J segment lost 12 bases and the V segment lost 3 bases, leaving 7 bases of the junction unmatched.

The genes are TRBV19 and TRBJ1-5, with D uncertain. This CDR3 has 13 residues. Germline CDR1 LNHDA, CDR2 SQIVND (reference sequence). V lost 7 bases and J lost 6, with 13 bases in between. The CDR3 DNA sequence: TGTGCCAGTACCTCCCGGGCCTCTCAGCCCCAGCATTTT. Its translation: CASTSRASQPQHF.

The chain is built from TRBV6-5 and TRBJ1-4, with D unresolved. V was cut by 3 bases and J by 3 bases, with 20 bases left in between. The CDR3 totals 18 residues. Per the germline V gene, CDR1 is MNHEY and CDR2 is SVGAGI. CDR3 protein: CASSYRAPMAGSNEKLFF. For the CDR3, the DNA is TGTGCCAGCAGTTATAGGGCCCCCATGGCAGGCTCTAATGAAAAACTGTTTTTT.

This clonotype has more than one count but fewer than ten. The chain couples TRBV28 to TRBJ2-7, with 8 bases identical to TRBD1. This CDR3 contains 14 residues. V lost 4 bases to trimming and J lost 2 bases; unmatched junction nucleotides: 4. From germline, CDR1 is MDHEN and CDR2 SYDVKM. The CDR3 coding sequence is TGTGCCAGCAGTTGGGCGGACAGGGCCTACGAGCAGTACTTC. It is translated as CASSWADRAYEQYF.

The chain has TRBV10-1 and TRBJ2-3; TRBD1 aligns across 8 bases. V shed 6 bases, J shed 2 bases, and the junction held 4 bases outside the gene matches. Germline-derived CDR1 and CDR2 are WNHNN and SYGVQD (reference sequence). The length of the CDR3 is 14 residues. The CDR3 here is CASSQDRDTDTQYF. As DNA, the CDR3 is TGCGCCAGCAGCCAGGACAGGGACACAGATACGCAGTATTTT.